This note documents a single T cell receptor (beta chain) sequence. Profiled with immunoSEQ multiplex PCR; TCRdb holds only in-frame clones, not every one. There are 75,000 to 80,000 clones in the sample; 90% to 95% occur only once, and 0.39% lies in the top ten. CDR3 length: 13 residues. The ends were cut back, 0 bases at V and 5 bases at J, with 8 bases in the middle. The V gene's germline CDR1 is PRHDT and CDR2 FYEKMQ (reference sequence). These data come from a study of technical replicates of blood from a handful of donors. Specimen: T cells isolated from PBMCs. The sequence derives from a human donor in good health. The chain couples TRBV13 to TRBJ2-7; tentatively, D is TRBD1 (6 bases). The CDR3 reads CASSLGRGNEQYF. The CDR3 bases are TGTGCCAGCAGCTTAGGCAGGGGAAACGAGCAGTACTTC.